This TCR beta chain stems from a study of T cell responses to AZD1222 COVID-19 vaccine. The germline V and J ends were trimmed by 1 base and 6 bases, with 16 bases remaining between them. The CDR3 covers 15 residues. Germline CDR1 and CDR2: PRHDT and FYEKMQ (reference sequence). The table came from immunoSEQ multiplex PCR; TCRdb's copy has only in-frame clones and leaves some out. Among around 140,000 clones, approximately 92% were seen once, and the ten largest hold 1.5% to 2%. The genes are TRBV13 and TRBJ2-7; D remains unclear. Sequenced material: peripheral blood, taken on day 0 of AZD1222 vaccination. This receptor was taken from an adult in good health. The DNA of the CDR3 is TGTGCCAGCAGCTTAGAAGGCCAACCCTGGGGCGAGCAGTACTTC. Its translation: CASSLEGQPWGEQYF.